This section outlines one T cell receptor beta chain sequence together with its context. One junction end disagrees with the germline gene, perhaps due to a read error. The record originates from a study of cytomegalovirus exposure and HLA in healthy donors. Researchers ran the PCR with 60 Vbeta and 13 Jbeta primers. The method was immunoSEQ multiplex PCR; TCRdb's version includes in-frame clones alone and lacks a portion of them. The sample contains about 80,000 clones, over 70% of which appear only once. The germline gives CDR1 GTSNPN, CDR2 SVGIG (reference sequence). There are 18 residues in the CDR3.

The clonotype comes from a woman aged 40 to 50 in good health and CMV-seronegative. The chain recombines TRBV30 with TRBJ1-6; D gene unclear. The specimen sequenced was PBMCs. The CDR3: CAWSPARQPSWNNSPPHF. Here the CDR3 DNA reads TGTGCCTGGAGTCCTGCCCGTCAACCTAGCTGGAATAATTCACCCCCCCACTTT.